These 25 T cell receptor beta chains were sequenced from one sample in a study of human T cells and chemical hapten exposure. TCRdb re-derived calls from the RACE reads in MiXCR, one entry per CDR3 protein. The sample consists of 57,000 or so distinct CDR3 sequences, roughly 10% of them appearing once. Time point: pre-sensitization, week 0. Treatment in this sample: therapeutic diphenylcyclopropenone sensitization with weekly scalp DPC. The material was whole blood, obtained in connection with sensitization to the hapten diphenylcyclopropenone (DPC). The receptor set was obtained from a woman aged 40-49 years with alopecia areata. Some clones in this sample may be carry-over from other donors' samples.

This clonotype was detected only once. The chain couples TRBV9 to TRBJ2-2; D is uncertain. This CDR3 has 14 residues. V was clipped by 1 base and J by 7 bases, with 11 bases between them. Germline V gene lookup returns CDR1 SGDLS and CDR2 YYNGEE. The CDR3 nucleotides read TGTGCCAGCAGCGTAAGGTTCTGGGGCGGGGAGCTGTTTTTT. It is translated as CASSVRFWGGELFF.

This clonotype appeared many times. The chain uses TRBV28 and TRBJ2-3; 9 bases match TRBD1. The V gene's germline CDR1 is MDHEN and CDR2 SYDVKM. This CDR3 contains 14 residues. V lost 2 bases to trimming and J lost 6 bases; unmatched junction nucleotides: 3. CDR3 sequence: CASSLRQGEDTQYF. In nucleotides, the CDR3 is TGTGCCAGCAGTTTACGACAGGGGGAGGATACGCAGTATTTT.

The chain combines TRBV5-1 with TRBJ2-3, with 8 bases identical to TRBD1. This CDR3 contains 16 residues. Germline trimming cut 4 bases from V and 2 bases from J; bases unmatched to any gene: 9. The germline V gene has CDR1 SGHRS and CDR2 YFSETQ. CDR3 DNA: TGCGCCAGCAGCACCGGACAGGGCGCTGACACAGATACGCAGTATTTT. It encodes CASSTGQGADTDTQYF.

The chain combines TRBV28 with TRBJ1-2; TRBD1 matches 12 bases. V lost 0 bases and J lost 8; bases outside the gene matches: 10. CDR3 length: 17 residues. Germline loops: CDR1 MDHEN, CDR2 SYDVKM. The CDR3, as DNA: TGTGCCAGCAGTTTATGGCACAAGGGACAGGGGGCAGGCGGCTACACCTTC. Encoded protein: CASSLWHKGQGAGGYTF.

In its sample, this clonotype was seen many times. V and J are TRBV30 and TRBJ1-5; maybe TRBD1 (5 bases). Trimming took 3 bases from V and 0 from J, leaving 15 bases between them. Per the germline V gene, CDR1 is GTSNPN and CDR2 is SVGIG (reference sequence). The CDR3 covers 16 residues. This chain's CDR3 is CAWSPQAAYSNQPQHF. The CDR3 DNA reads as TGTGCCTGGAGCCCACAGGCTGCCTATAGCAATCAGCCCCAGCATTTT. The complete variable domain, with remaining parts taken from reference TRBV30 and TRBJ1-5, reads SQTIHQWPATLVQPVGSPLSLECTVEGTSNPNLYWYRQAAGRGLQLLFYSVGIGQISSEVPQNLSASRPQDRQFILSSKKLLLSDSGFYLCAWSPQAAYSNQPQHFGDGTRLSIL.

V and J are TRBV5-1 and TRBJ1-3; 7 bases are shared with TRBD1. The CDR3 has 14 amino acids. Germline-derived CDR1 and CDR2 are SGHRS and YFSETQ. Losses at the gene ends were 2 bases for V and 2 bases for J; bases not matched to a gene: 1. The CDR3 DNA reads as TGCGCCAGCAGCTTACAGGGGACTGGAAACACCATATATTTT. Protein: CASSLQGTGNTIYF.

The chain combines TRBV9 with TRBJ2-2; 7 nucleotides agree with TRBD2. Germline trimming cut 3 bases from V and 3 bases from J; bases unmatched to any gene: 5. CDR3 length: 15 amino acids. The germline CDR1 and CDR2 sequences are SGDLS and YYNGEE. Here the CDR3 DNA reads TGTGCCAGCAGCGCGTCTCTAGCGGACACCGGGGAGCTGTTTTTT. Translated: CASSASLADTGELFF. The whole variable domain, filled in from reference TRBV9 and TRBJ2-2, reads DSGVTQTPKHLITATGQRVTLRCSPRSGDLSVYWYQQSLDQGLQFLIQYYNGEERAKGNILERFSAQQFPDLHSELNLSSLELGDSALYFCASSASLADTGELFFGEGSRLTVL.

This clonotype has a count of ten or more. The V gene is TRBV7-2, the J gene TRBJ2-1, with D perhaps matching TRBD1 (6 bases). V was shortened by 0 bases and J by 5 bases, with 8 bases between the two germline ends. Germline loops: CDR1 SGHTA, CDR2 FQGNSA. The CDR3 sequence is 14 residues long. The CDR3 spells CASSLAGANNEQFF. The CDR3 coding sequence is TGTGCCAGCAGCTTAGCGGGGGCGAACAATGAGCAGTTCTTC.

A few counts support this clonotype. The gene calls are TRBV12-3 or TRBV12-4 and TRBJ1-1; 8 nucleotides match TRBD1. V trimming: 5 bases; J trimming: 4 bases; junction bases outside the gene matches: 9. The CDR3 is 15 amino acids. The CDR3 nucleotides are TGTGCCAGCAGTCCCAGGACAGGGAAAGGCACTGAAGCTTTCTTT. Translating gives CASSPRTGKGTEAFF.

This sequence joins TRBV2 and TRBJ2-7; 7 nucleotides line up with TRBD2. Germline CDR1 reads SNHLY; CDR2 reads FYNNEI. The CDR3 has 12 residues. Trimming removed 8 bases from V and 2 bases from J; junction bases left unmatched: 3. This chain's CDR3 is CASRGGTYEQYF. In DNA, the CDR3 is TGTGCCAGCCGCGGGGGAACCTACGAGCAGTACTTC.

At least ten counts were recorded for this clonotype. V usage is TRBV20-1 and J usage is TRBJ2-7; TRBD1 might be the D (5 bases). The germline V and J ends were trimmed by 6 bases and 6 bases, with 12 bases remaining between them. Per the germline V gene, CDR1 is DFQATT and CDR2 is SNEGSKA (reference sequence). There are 11 residues in the CDR3. The CDR3 loop reads CSAPGPREQYF. CDR3 DNA sequence: TGCAGTGCCCCAGGGCCACGCGAGCAGTACTTC.

This clonotype was counted only a few times. V is TRBV11-2 and J is TRBJ2-5, with a tentative D call TRBD2 (5 bases). With 7 bases removed from V and 1 base from J, the gap between germline ends came to 10 bases. Looked up from germline, CDR1 is SGHAT and CDR2 is FQNNGV. This CDR3 region has 13 residues. The CDR3 here is CASNIGSQETQYF. In DNA, the CDR3 is TGTGCCAGCAACATTGGGAGCCAAGAGACCCAGTACTTC.

This clonotype was observed at least ten times. This chain uses TRBV18 with TRBJ2-1; 9 bases match TRBD2. This CDR3 region has 15 residues. Per germline, CDR1 KGHSH and CDR2 LQKENI. The J segment lost 5 bases and the V segment lost 8 bases, leaving 10 bases of the junction unmatched. The CDR3 nucleotides are TGTGCCAGCCAATTGAGCGGGGGGATAGACAATGAGCAGTTCTTC. This gives the protein CASQLSGGIDNEQFF.

This clonotype came up a few times. V usage is TRBV5-1 and J usage is TRBJ2-5; D not certain. The CDR3 is 14 residues long. Germline values: CDR1 SGHRS, CDR2 YFSETQ. The V gene lost 0 bases and the J gene lost 4 bases, with 10 bases spanning the gap. The CDR3 nucleotides are TGCGCCAGCAGCTTGGGGATAATTCGAGAGACCCAGTACTTC. It codes for CASSLGIIRETQYF.

The chain employs TRBV9 and TRBJ1-4; D may be TRBD1 (5 bases). Germline values: CDR1 SGDLS, CDR2 YYNGEE. The CDR3 extends over 16 amino acids. V was cut by 4 bases and J by 4 bases, with 17 bases left in between. In nucleotides, the CDR3 is TGTGCCAGCAGCTTCAGCGGAGGGACCCTTAATGAAAAACTGTTTTTT. Encoded protein: CASSFSGGTLNEKLFF.

This clonotype showed up many times. The J gene is TRBJ2-3, the V gene TRBV7-9; perhaps D is TRBD1 or TRBD2 (6 bases each). CDR1 and CDR2 from the germline V gene are SEHNR and FQNEAQ (reference sequence). CDR3 length: 14 amino acids. V was shortened by 5 bases and J by 2 bases, with 11 bases between the two germline ends. The CDR3 sequence: CASSQGGLTDTQYF. CDR3 nucleotide sequence: TGTGCCAGCAGCCAAGGGGGGCTCACAGATACGCAGTATTTT.

The genes are TRBV20-1 and TRBJ2-5; 8 positions agree with TRBD2. The ends lost 7 bases at V and 4 bases at J; junction bases unmatched: 5. The germline gives CDR1 DFQATT, CDR2 SNEGSKA (reference sequence). CDR3 length: 12 residues. The CDR3 loop is CSVMRGAETQYF. CDR3 sequence (DNA): TGCAGTGTTATGCGGGGGGCAGAGACCCAGTACTTC.

This clonotype was picked up many times. The chain combines TRBV20-1 with TRBJ1-5, with D hard to call. The V end was cut by 1 base, the J end by 2 bases, with 12 bases between. CDR3 length: 15 residues. The germline V gene has CDR1 DFQATT and CDR2 SNEGSKA (reference sequence). The CDR3 here is CSARVVGKGNQPQHF. The CDR3 bases are TGCAGTGCTAGAGTGGTGGGGAAGGGCAATCAGCCCCAGCATTTT.

In its sample, this clonotype was seen many times. The chain uses TRBV6-2 or TRBV6-3 and TRBJ1-4; no clear D. Germline V gene sequence: CDR1 MNHEY, CDR2 SVGEGT. The CDR3 is made up of 14 amino acids. The V and J ends lost 9 bases and 7 bases respectively, with 18 bases between them. The CDR3 nucleotides are TGTGCCAGTCGGGGATCGGGCAGTGGTGAAAAACTGTTTTTT. As protein: CASRGSGSGEKLFF.

In this sample, this clonotype turned up a few times. The V and J genes are TRBV7-3 and TRBJ2-5; unclear D gene. CDR1 SGHTA and CDR2 FQGTGA come from the germline V gene. V was clipped by 1 base and J by 5 bases, with 5 bases between them. CDR3 length: 12 residues. CDR3 coding DNA: TGTGCCAGCAGCTTAAATGGGGAGACCCAGTACTTC. Its protein product is CASSLNGETQYF.

This clonotype was counted many times. The J gene is TRBJ1-1, the V gene TRBV28, with D possibly matching TRBD1 (6 bases). The CDR3 has 15 residues. V was cut by 3 bases and J by 6 bases, with 17 bases left in between. Germline V gene lookup returns CDR1 MDHEN and CDR2 SYDVKM. CDR3 sequence reads: CASSFRVGARPEAFF. The CDR3 region has the DNA TGTGCCAGCAGTTTCAGGGTGGGGGCGCGCCCTGAAGCTTTCTTT.

This clonotype was picked up a small number of times. The chain uses TRBV11-2 and TRBJ2-7; 8 nucleotides match TRBD1. The CDR3 runs 15 residues. Germline loops: CDR1 SGHAT, CDR2 FQNNGV. Trimming removed 0 bases from V and 5 bases from J; junction bases left unmatched: 6. The CDR3 nucleotides read TGTGCCAGCAGCTTAGATGGTCAGGGGGCCCACGAGCAGTACTTC. Its protein is CASSLDGQGAHEQYF.

This clonotype has a count of ten or more. This chain uses TRBV5-5 with TRBJ2-6; TRBD1 matches at 8 bases. V trimming: 1 base; J trimming: 0 bases; junction bases outside the gene matches: 6. Germline CDR1 SGHKS, CDR2 YYEKEE (reference sequence). This CDR3 has 18 amino acids. The CDR3 DNA is TGTGCCAGCAGCTTGCTGACAGGGGCCCACTCTGGGGCCAACGTCCTGACTTTC. Its protein product is CASSLLTGAHSGANVLTF.

This sequence joins TRBV7-9 and TRBJ2-1; possibly TRBD2 for D (6 bases). Per the germline V gene, CDR1 is SEHNR and CDR2 is FQNEAQ (reference sequence). The CDR3 is 14 residues long. Trimming removed 6 bases at V and 6 bases at J, with 15 bases between. CDR3 amino acids: CASRVVPGVNEQFF. In DNA form, the CDR3 reads TGTGCCAGCAGGGTGGTCCCGGGGGTCAATGAGCAGTTCTTC.

The chain recombines TRBV3-1 with TRBJ1-4; the D is unclear. The V end lost 6 bases, the J end lost 12 bases, and 14 bases lay between the germline ends. The CDR3 runs to 12 residues. Germline values: CDR1 LGHDT, CDR2 YNNKEL (reference sequence). The CDR3 DNA reads as TGTGCCAGCAGTAGGACGGTTGCGGAACTGTTTTTT. Protein sequence: CASSRTVAELFF.